These 8 T cell receptor beta chains were all obtained from the same sample, sequenced in a study of T cell repertoires in cytomegalovirus infection (dated by TCRdb to about 2019). The run used an Illumina HiSeq 1500. TCRdb took the public reads, trimmed them with fastp at Q25, ran MiXCR for clone calling and kept in-frame beta chains. Every entry covers one CDR3 protein and lists the most common genes and DNA from its rows. The sample data list approximately 170,000 distinct CDR3 sequences, and under 15% of these were observed just once. The ten most abundant clones make up about a quarter of the sample. Sequencing was done on a sample of PBMCs. The receptors derive from a human donor in good health (CMV status not recorded). Some clones in this sample may be carry-over from other donors' samples.

In this sample, this clonotype turned up many times. CDR3 amino acids: CASSLGGAPSYNEQFF. The CDR3, as DNA: TGTGCCAGCAGCTTAGGAGGGGCCCCTTCCTACAATGAGCAGTTCTTC. The chain is built from TRBV7-8 and TRBJ2-1; D tentatively fits TRBD1 or TRBD2 (5 bases each). Germline CDR1 and CDR2: SGHVS and FQNEAQ. Between the trimmed V and J ends, which lost 1 base and 1 base, there was a span of 11 bases. The CDR3 spans 16 residues.

This clonotype was detected ten times or more. This chain connects TRBV7-2 to TRBJ2-7; a weak D match, TRBD1 (6 bases). V was clipped by 5 bases and J by 4 bases, with 15 bases between them. Germline CDR1 and CDR2: SGHTA and FQGNSA. This CDR3 is 14 amino acids long. CDR3 protein: CASSPGPQGYEQYF. CDR3 nucleotides: TGTGCCAGCAGCCCCGGGCCACAGGGATACGAGCAGTACTTC.

The chain combines TRBV11-1 with TRBJ2-6; 7 bases fit TRBD1. V gave up 6 bases and J gave up 1 base; unmatched junction bases: 3. This CDR3 region has 15 residues. Per germline, CDR1 SGHAT and CDR2 FQDESV (reference sequence). In DNA form, the CDR3 reads TGTGCCAGCAGAGTACAGGGGTCTGGGGCCAACGTCCTGACTTTC. This encodes CASRVQGSGANVLTF.

This clonotype was observed a few times. The chain couples TRBV5-1 to TRBJ1-5, with D possibly matching TRBD1 (6 bases). The V gene lost 4 bases and the J gene lost 4 bases, with 30 bases spanning the gap. The CDR3 is 20 residues long. Germline V lookup: CDR1 SGHRS, CDR2 YFSETQ. CDR3 DNA: TGCGCCAGCAGCACCGCACACCACGCCGGACAGCCGGGGCTAAATCAGCCCCAGCATTTT. Translation: CASSTAHHAGQPGLNQPQHF.

This clonotype was detected ten times or more. The gene calls are TRBV7-2 and TRBJ1-2, with TRBD1 matching 12 bases. With 2 bases clipped from V and 0 bases from J, the junction kept 4 bases outside the gene matches. CDR1 SGHTA and CDR2 FQGNSA come from the germline V gene. CDR3 size: 17 residues. The CDR3 region is CASSLKGTGGPNYGYTF. The CDR3 coding sequence is TGTGCCAGCAGCTTAAAAGGGACAGGGGGCCCTAACTATGGCTACACCTTC. Full variable domain (remainder filled in from reference TRBV7-2 and TRBJ1-2): GAGVSQSPSNKVTEKGKDVELRCDPISGHTALYWYRQSLGQGLEFLIYFQGNSAPDKSGLPSDRFSAERTGGSVSTLTIQRTQQEDSAVYLCASSLKGTGGPNYGYTFGSGTRLTVV.

This clonotype has a count of ten or more. V gene TRBV6-5 combines with J gene TRBJ1-1; D remains unclear. Germline loops: CDR1 MNHEY, CDR2 SVGAGI. The CDR3 spans 10 residues. V shed 8 bases and J shed 11 bases, with 12 bases lying between them. The DNA for the CDR3 is TGTGCCAGCGGTTCGAGGTGGGCTTTCTTT. This encodes CASGSRWAFF.

This clonotype has ten or more counts. J is TRBJ2-3 and V is TRBV7-6; 11 bases are shared with TRBD2. From germline, CDR1 is SGHVS and CDR2 FNYEAQ. CDR3 length: 16 amino acids. V shed 4 bases, J shed 2 bases, and the junction held 5 bases outside the gene matches. In nucleotides, the CDR3 is TGTGCCAGCAGCTCACTACTAGCGGGAGACACAGATACGCAGTATTTT. As protein: CASSSLLAGDTDTQYF.

This CDR3 reads CASSLCSLNEQFF. The CDR3 DNA follows: TGTGCCAGCAGCTTGTGTAGCCTAAATGAGCAGTTCTTC. This rearrangement joins TRBV5-7 to TRBJ2-1; D gene uncertain. TRBV5-7 is designated an ORF whose function remains uncertain. Deletions cut 1 base from V and 7 bases from J, with 9 bases between. This CDR3 spans 13 amino acids.